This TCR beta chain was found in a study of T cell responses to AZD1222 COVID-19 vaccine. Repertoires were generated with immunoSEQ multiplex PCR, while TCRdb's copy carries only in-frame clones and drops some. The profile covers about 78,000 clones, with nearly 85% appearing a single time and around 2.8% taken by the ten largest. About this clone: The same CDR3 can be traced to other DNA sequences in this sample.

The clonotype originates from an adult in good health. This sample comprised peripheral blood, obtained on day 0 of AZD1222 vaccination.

In nucleotides, the CDR3 is TGTGCCAGCAGTGTGTCCGGTTATAATTCACCCCTCCACTTT. Translated, it gives CASSVSGYNSPLHF. V gene TRBV2 combines with J gene TRBJ1-6; no firm D call. This CDR3 comprises 14 residues. Trimming took off 4 bases at V and 4 bases at J, with 8 bases between the two ends. Germline values: CDR1 SNHLY, CDR2 FYNNEI. Together with reference TRBV2 and TRBJ1-6, the CDR3 gives the full variable domain: EPEVTQTPSHQVTQMGQEVILRCVPISNHLYFYWYRQILGQKVEFLVSFYNNEISEKSEIFDDQFSVERPDGSNFTLKIRSTKLEDSAMYFCASSVSGYNSPLHFGNGTRLTVT.